The rows below give T cell receptor beta chains drawn from one sample of a study of shared clonotypes between healthy human individuals. Produced via immunoSEQ multiplex PCR; TCRdb's table is partial and in-frame only. The data show 1.6 million or so clones, more than 95% seen once. The sequencing input was naive CD4+ T cells sorted from blood. The receptors were sampled from a man in his thirties or forties in good health. The CDR3 runs from the conserved cysteine through the conserved F or W. The D gene is left open where the match is weak. Clone size is given for some rows only: seen once, a few or many times, or a class if the clone is expanded.

v_call	clone_size	j_call	d_call	cdr3_aa	cdr3_nt
TRBV5-4	NA	TRBJ1-2	NA	CASSSGTSNYGYTF	TGTGCCAGCAGCTCAGGGACATCTAACTATGGCTACACCTTC
TRBV27	NA	TRBJ2-1	TRBD2	CASSFLSGRFYGDEQFF	TGTGCCAGCAGCTTTCTTAGCGGGAGGTTCTATGGGGATGAGCAGTTCTTC
TRBV28	NA	TRBJ2-7	TRBD1	CASRIQGVVYEQYF	TGTGCCAGCAGGATACAGGGGGTTGTCTACGAGCAGTACTTC
TRBV19	NA	TRBJ2-3	TRBD2	CASSIKGGPTDTQYF	TGTGCCAGTAGTATTAAGGGAGGGCCGACAGATACGCAGTATTTT
TRBV27	NA	TRBJ2-1	NA	CASQGEGSYNEQFF	TGTGCCTCCCAGGGGGAGGGCTCCTACAATGAGCAGTTCTTC
TRBV29-1	NA	TRBJ2-5	TRBD2	CSVEELAGVSETQYF	TGCAGCGTTGAAGAGTTAGCGGGAGTATCAGAGACCCAGTACTTC
TRBV7-9	NA	TRBJ1-1	NA	CASSLEPEMIEAFF	TGTGCCAGCAGCTTAGAACCTGAGATGATTGAAGCTTTCTTT
TRBV9	NA	TRBJ2-3	NA	CASSVVGVADTQYF	TGTGCCAGCAGCGTAGTCGGGGTCGCAGATACGCAGTATTTT
TRBV5-5	once	TRBJ2-3	TRBD2	CASSPGLAGVYRSSTDTQYF	TGTGCCAGCAGCCCCGGACTAGCGGGAGTGTACCGGTCTAGCACAGATACGCAGTATTTT
TRBV7-9	NA	TRBJ2-5	NA	CASSLVSRETQYF	TGTGCCAGCAGCTTAGTTAGCCGGGAGACCCAGTACTTC
TRBV11-2	NA	TRBJ2-2	NA	CASSFLILTVDTGELFF	TGTGCCAGCAGCTTTTTGATTTTGACAGTCGACACCGGGGAGCTGTTTTTT
TRBV28	once	TRBJ2-2	NA	CASPEPGTGELFF	TGTGCCAGCCCCGAGCCCGGCACCGGGGAGCTGTTTTTT
TRBV19	NA	TRBJ2-2	NA	CASIGVGGNRAGELFF	TGTGCCAGTATTGGGGTTGGGGGTAATAGGGCCGGGGAGCTGTTTTTT
TRBV9	NA	TRBJ2-3	NA	CASSDGGPGDTQYF	TGTGCCAGCAGCGACGGGGGCCCGGGAGATACGCAGTATTTT
TRBV28	NA	TRBJ1-1	NA	CASSSRGRATEAFF	TGTGCCAGCAGTTCCAGAGGACGGGCAACTGAAGCTTTCTTT
TRBV14	NA	TRBJ2-5	NA	CASSQGRFVRETQYF	TGTGCCAGCAGCCAGGGGCGCTTTGTCCGAGAGACCCAGTACTTC
TRBV28	once	TRBJ2-3	NA	CASSFVVWDTQYF	TGTGCCAGCAGTTTCGTAGTTTGGGATACGCAGTATTTT
TRBV14	NA	TRBJ2-7	NA	CASSQNLLWNEQYF	TGTGCCAGCAGCCAAAACCTACTCTGGAACGAGCAGTACTTC
TRBV10-2	NA	TRBJ1-5	NA	CASSVSGYNQPQHF	TGCGCCAGCAGTGTCTCCGGGTACAATCAGCCCCAGCATTTT
TRBV29-1	NA	TRBJ2-1	TRBD2	CSDQLAGGPGNEQFF	TGCAGCGACCAACTAGCGGGAGGGCCCGGGAATGAGCAGTTCTTC
TRBV4-2	few	TRBJ1-2	NA	CASSPPAGNGYGYTF	TGTGCCAGCAGCCCACCTGCGGGGAATGGCTATGGCTACACCTTC
TRBV9	NA	TRBJ1-4	NA	CASSNLGVATNEKLFF	TGTGCCAGCAGCAACCTGGGCGTTGCAACTAATGAAAAACTGTTTTTT
TRBV5-1	NA	TRBJ2-2	NA	CASSLTDTGELFF	TGCGCCAGCAGCTTGACAGACACCGGGGAGCTGTTTTTT
TRBV5-1	NA	TRBJ1-1	NA	CASSTGSPNTEAFF	TGCGCCAGCAGTACCGGGTCCCCGAACACTGAAGCTTTCTTT
TRBV25-1	NA	TRBJ2-5	NA	CASSEGETQYF	TGTGCCAGCAGTGAGGGAGAGACCCAGTACTTC
TRBV4-1	NA	TRBJ1-4	NA	CASSPDEKLFF	TGCGCCAGCAGCCCCGATGAAAAACTGTTTTTT
TRBV28	NA	TRBJ2-2	TRBD1	CASRAGGRDTGELFF	TGTGCCAGCCGGGCAGGGGGCCGGGACACCGGGGAGCTGTTTTTT
TRBV11-2	NA	TRBJ2-1	TRBD2	CASSLAGTSGSYNEQFF	TGTGCCAGCAGCTTAGCGGGGACTAGCGGATCCTACAATGAGCAGTTCTTC
TRBV7-9	once	TRBJ2-1	NA	CASSQDNEQFF	TGTGCCAGCAGCCAAGATAATGAGCAGTTCTTC
TRBV15	NA	TRBJ1-2	NA	CATSRSGGYGYTF	TGTGCCACCAGCAGATCCGGGGGCTATGGCTACACCTTC
TRBV28	NA	TRBJ1-3	NA	CASSFGGSSGNTIYF	TGTGCCAGCAGTTTCGGGGGGAGCTCTGGAAACACCATATATTTT
TRBV29-1	few	TRBJ2-7	NA	CSALQGLGEQYF	TGCAGCGCTCTACAGGGACTGGGGGAGCAGTACTTC
TRBV29-1	NA	TRBJ2-3	TRBD1	CSVEGYGQGAITQYF	TGCAGCGTTGAAGGCTATGGACAGGGGGCTATTACGCAGTATTTT
TRBV18	NA	TRBJ2-5	NA	CASSPPGIQGVETQYF	TGTGCCAGCTCACCACCGGGGATACAGGGAGTTGAGACCCAGTACTTC
TRBV10-2	NA	TRBJ2-7	NA	CASGWTVYEQYF	TGCGCCAGCGGCTGGACAGTCTACGAGCAGTACTTC
TRBV19	NA	TRBJ2-7	TRBD1	CASSPRQGPYEQYF	TGTGCCAGTAGTCCGAGACAGGGTCCCTACGAGCAGTACTTC
TRBV28	once	TRBJ1-1	TRBD1	CASQQGAGNTEAFF	TGTGCCAGTCAACAGGGGGCCGGGAACACTGAAGCTTTCTTT
TRBV9	NA	TRBJ2-1	NA	CASSVDGDEQFF	TGTGCCAGCAGCGTAGACGGGGATGAGCAGTTCTTC
TRBV5-1	NA	TRBJ1-1	TRBD1	CASSLVPRGGNTEAFF	TGCGCCAGCAGCTTGGTGCCCAGGGGGGGGAACACTGAAGCTTTCTTT
TRBV6-4	NA	TRBJ2-1	NA	CATATSGQPPYNEQFF	TGTGCCACGGCTACTTCCGGCCAGCCCCCCTACAATGAGCAGTTCTTC
TRBV9	NA	TRBJ1-2	TRBD1	CASSSGTGENGYTF	TGTGCCAGCAGCTCCGGGACAGGGGAGAATGGCTACACCTTC
TRBV5-1	NA	TRBJ2-3	NA	CASSLENLGPDTQYF	TGCGCCAGCAGCTTGGAAAACCTCGGCCCAGATACGCAGTATTTT
TRBV2	NA	TRBJ2-5	NA	CASSLRREQETQYF	TGTGCCAGCAGTTTGAGACGGGAACAAGAGACCCAGTACTTC
TRBV6-6	NA	TRBJ2-7	TRBD2	CASSSSSGSAYEQYF	TGTGCCAGCAGCTCCAGTAGCGGGAGCGCCTACGAGCAGTACTTC